This T cell receptor beta chain emerged from a study of blood T cell repertoires in COVID-19. Study details: In each case, the material was cDNA or gDNA derived from T cells, B-cell-depleted T cells, or PBMCs.

Original methodology: Reference gene primers were amplified, and this amplification served to estimate nucleated cell counts. Method: immunoSEQ multiplex PCR; TCRdb's copy keeps in-frame clones and lacks some. V and J calls and clone size are as listed in that table; D and trimming were resolved from the DNA. Of 36,000 or so clones listed, about nine tenths are singletons. CDR1 and CDR2 (germline): MNHEY, SMNVEV (reference sequence). V was trimmed by 3 bases and J by 4 bases, leaving 4 bases between them. This CDR3 is 12 amino acids long. This clone has more than one count but fewer than ten. This sequence originates from a human donor in a cohort sampled during active COVID-19. This chain connects TRBV27 to TRBJ1-5; no clear D. The sequencing sample was made of peripheral blood. Written as DNA, the CDR3 is TGTGCCAGCAGTTTCGTGAATCAGCCCCAGCATTTT. Translation gives CASSFVNQPQHF.